The sequence of this T cell receptor (beta chain) was determined in a study of control samples from healthy donors and cancer patients. The CDR3 totals 11 residues. V lost 8 bases and J lost 5, with 10 bases in between. Germline V CDR1 and CDR2: SNHLY, FYNNEI. Method: immunoSEQ multiplex PCR; TCRdb's copy keeps in-frame clones and lacks some. The repertoire consists of 78,000 or so clones, with 70% to 90% occurring once and the leading ten covering 5.7%. The chain has TRBV2 and TRBJ2-7; D is perhaps TRBD1 (5 bases). This receptor was taken from a woman aged 45 to 65 in good health. Input material: blood. DNA of the CDR3: TGTGCCAGCGGGAAGGGGAACGAGCAGTACTTC. Amino acid sequence: CASGKGNEQYF. The full variable domain, in which reference TRBV2 and TRBJ2-7 provide the parts outside the CDR3, is EPEVTQTPSHQVTQMGQEVILRCVPISNHLYFYWYRQILGQKVEFLVSFYNNEISEKSEIFDDQFSVERPDGSNFTLKIRSTKLEDSAMYFCASGKGNEQYFGPGTRLTVT.